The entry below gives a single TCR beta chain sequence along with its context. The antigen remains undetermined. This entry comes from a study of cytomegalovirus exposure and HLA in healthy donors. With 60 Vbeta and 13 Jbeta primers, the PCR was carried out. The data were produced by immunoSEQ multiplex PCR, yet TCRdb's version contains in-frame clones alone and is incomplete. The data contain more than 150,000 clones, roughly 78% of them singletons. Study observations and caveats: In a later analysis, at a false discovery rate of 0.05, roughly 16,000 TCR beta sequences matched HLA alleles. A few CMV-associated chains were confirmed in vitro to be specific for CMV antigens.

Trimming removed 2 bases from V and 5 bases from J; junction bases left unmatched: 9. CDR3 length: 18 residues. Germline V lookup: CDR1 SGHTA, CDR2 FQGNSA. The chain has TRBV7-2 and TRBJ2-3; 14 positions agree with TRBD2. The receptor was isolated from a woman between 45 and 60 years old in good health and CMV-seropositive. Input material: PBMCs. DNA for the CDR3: TGTGCCAGCAGCTTAATTCTGACTAGCGGGGGGGATTTAGATACGCAGTATTTT. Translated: CASSLILTSGGDLDTQYF.